These 11 T cell receptor beta chains came from one sample sequenced in a study of regulatory T cells in long-lasting Graves disease. The time point: persistent/refractory GD, antithyroid drugs over 5 years with positive TRAb. RNA extracted from PBMCs served as the sequencing template. Researchers made TCR beta libraries by using iRepertoire HTBI primers and running Arm-PCR on CDR3 regions. In TCRdb, the multiplex PCR reads were re-called with MiXCR into one record per CDR3 protein. The table lists roughly 300,000 distinct CDR3 sequences, roughly a fifth of them singletons. Source: peripheral blood mononuclear cells (PBMCs), taken when the disease was refractory, from a patient treated with antithyroid drugs. Every receptor here comes from a female donor with Graves disease.

This clonotype has only a few counts. This rearrangement joins TRBV29-1 to TRBJ1-2, with D tentatively TRBD1 (5 bases). The CDR3 totals 11 residues. V gave up 7 bases and J gave up 7 bases, with 13 bases separating them. Germline assignment: CDR1 SQVTM and CDR2 ANQGSEA. This CDR3 is CSDLGTSGYTF. DNA for the CDR3: TGCAGCGACCTAGGGACGAGTGGCTACACCTTC.

In this sample, this clonotype turned up many times. The chain links TRBV2 to TRBJ1-1; D ambiguous. The CDR3 is 14 residues long. Germline V gene data show CDR1 as SNHLY and CDR2 as FYNNEI. Trimming pared 7 bases from V and 3 bases from J, leaving 15 bases between. CDR3 protein: CASTTPTRYTEAFF. As DNA, the CDR3 is TGTGCCAGCACCACACCTACCAGGTACACTGAAGCTTTCTTT.

This clonotype was observed many times. This chain joins TRBV15 and TRBJ1-4; D remains ambiguous. V gave up 3 bases and J gave up 7 bases, with 9 bases separating them. From germline, CDR1 is LNHNV and CDR2 YYDKDF (reference sequence). This CDR3 spans 13 amino acids. CDR3 amino acids: CATSRAGREKLFF. CDR3 sequence (DNA): TGTGCCACCAGCAGGGCCGGTCGTGAAAAACTGTTTTTT.

A single count supports this clonotype. V and J are TRBV19 and TRBJ2-7; 8 positions match TRBD1. V was pared by 5 bases and J by 2 bases, with 8 bases of the junction left unmatched. The length of the CDR3 is 15 residues. CDR1 is LNHDA, CDR2 SQIVND, per germline (reference sequence). CDR3 amino acids: CASSLRTGLTYEQYF. CDR3 bases: TGTGCCAGTAGTCTAAGGACAGGGCTTACCTACGAGCAGTACTTC.

This clonotype was counted only a few times. V usage is TRBV12-3 or TRBV12-4 and J usage is TRBJ1-1; D is possibly TRBD1 (6 bases). Between the trimmed V and J ends, which lost 5 bases and 4 bases, there was a span of 11 bases. This CDR3 is built from 13 residues. The CDR3 loop reads CASSPPRGTEAFF. The CDR3 nucleotides are TGTGCCAGCAGTCCGCCCAGGGGCACTGAAGCTTTCTTT.

This clonotype was recorded a few times. This chain joins TRBV28 and TRBJ2-3; 16 bases line up with TRBD2. Germline trimming cut 5 bases from V and 9 bases from J; bases unmatched to any gene: 8. CDR3 length: 16 residues. Germline V gene lookup returns CDR1 MDHEN and CDR2 SYDVKM. CDR3 protein: CASSLGSGLAGGTQYF. In DNA, the CDR3 is TGTGCCAGCAGTCTTGGGTCGGGACTAGCGGGAGGGACGCAGTATTTT. The full variable domain, with the rest looked up from reference TRBV28 and TRBJ2-3, is DVKVTQSSRYLVKRTGEKVFLECVQDMDHENMFWYRQDPGLGLRLIYFSYDVKMKEKGDIPEGYSVSREKKERFSLILESASTNQTSMYLCASSLGSGLAGGTQYFGPGTRLTVL.

As regards this clonotype: A clone one base away is much larger, so this may be a read error. The chain recombines TRBV30 with TRBJ1-5, with a tentative D call TRBD1 (5 bases). Germline CDR1 is GTSNPN and CDR2 is SVGIG (reference sequence). The CDR3 has 13 amino acids. The CDR3 is CARSVRGLQPQHF. CDR3 nucleotides: TGTGCCCGGAGTGTTAGGGGTCTTCAGCCCCAGCATTTT.

At least ten counts were recorded for this clonotype. V gene TRBV7-8 combines with J gene TRBJ1-2; D is unresolved. This CDR3 spans 16 amino acids. CDR1 and CDR2 (germline): SGHVS, FQNEAQ. V lost 3 bases and J 0 bases, leaving 14 bases between the germline ends. CDR3 sequence (DNA): TGTGCCAGCAGCTTTGTCAACAAGGGAACTAACTATGGCTACACCTTC. The encoded protein is CASSFVNKGTNYGYTF.

For this clonotype: This could be a read error, since a much larger clone is one nucleotide away. The chain uses TRBV20-1 and TRBJ1-5; maybe TRBD1 (5 bases). Per the germline V gene, CDR1 is DFQATT and CDR2 is SNEGSKA (reference sequence). Trimming pared 3 bases from V and 5 bases from J, leaving 23 bases between. CDR3 length equals 17 residues. CDR3 nucleotide sequence: TGCAGTGCTAGGGAGATTCGACAGCTCGACAGCTATCAGCCCCAGCATTTT. It specifies CSAREIRQLDSYQPQHF.

J is TRBJ2-2 and V is TRBV7-2; 8 bases are a match to TRBD2. CDR1 is SGHTA and CDR2 is FQGNSA in the germline V gene. This CDR3 is built from 20 residues. V was pared by 2 bases and J by 0 bases, with 14 bases of the junction left unmatched. The CDR3 reads CASSLRTTGGYTSNTGELFF. CDR3 DNA sequence: TGTGCCAGCAGCTTAAGGACTACGGGGGGGTATACTTCGAACACCGGGGAGCTGTTTTTT.

This clonotype was seen ten or more times. The chain employs TRBV28 and TRBJ2-7; TRBD2 matches at 8 bases. This CDR3 spans 16 amino acids. The trim removed 3 bases at V and 2 bases at J, leaving 9 bases unmatched. Germline lookup yields CDR1 MDHEN and CDR2 SYDVKM. In nucleotides, the CDR3 is TGTGCCAGCAGTTTGGAGGGTAGCGGGAATCCCTACGAGCAGTACTTC. Protein: CASSLEGSGNPYEQYF.